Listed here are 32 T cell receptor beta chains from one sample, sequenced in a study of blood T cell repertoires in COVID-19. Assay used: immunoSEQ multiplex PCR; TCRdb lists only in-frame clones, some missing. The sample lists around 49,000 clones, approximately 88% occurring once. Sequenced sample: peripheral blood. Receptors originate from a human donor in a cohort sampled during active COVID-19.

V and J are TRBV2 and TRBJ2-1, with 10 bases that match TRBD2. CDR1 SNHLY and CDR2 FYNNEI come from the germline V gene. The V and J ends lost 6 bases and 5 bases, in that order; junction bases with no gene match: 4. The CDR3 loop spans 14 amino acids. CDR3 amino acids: CASRLSGGNNEQFF. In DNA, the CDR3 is TGTGCCAGCAGACTTAGCGGGGGGAACAATGAGCAGTTCTTC.

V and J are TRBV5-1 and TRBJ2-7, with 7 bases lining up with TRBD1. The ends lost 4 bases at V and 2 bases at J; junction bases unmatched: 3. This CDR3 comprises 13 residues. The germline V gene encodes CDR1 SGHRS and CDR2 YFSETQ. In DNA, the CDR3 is TGCGCCAGCAGCCACGGGACAGCCTACGAGCAGTACTTC. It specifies CASSHGTAYEQYF.

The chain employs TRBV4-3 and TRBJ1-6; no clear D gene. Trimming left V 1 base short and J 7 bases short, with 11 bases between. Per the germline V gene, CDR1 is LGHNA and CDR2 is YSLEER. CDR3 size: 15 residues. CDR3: CASSQVEVGNSPLHF. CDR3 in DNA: TGCGCCAGCAGCCAAGTGGAGGTTGGCAATTCACCCCTCCACTTT.

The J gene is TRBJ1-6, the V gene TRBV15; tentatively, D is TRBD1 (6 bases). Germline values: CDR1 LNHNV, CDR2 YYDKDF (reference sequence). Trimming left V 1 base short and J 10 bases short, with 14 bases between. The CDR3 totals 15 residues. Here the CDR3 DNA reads TGTGCCACCAGCAGAGCTGACCCAGGGGAATCACCCCTCCACTTT. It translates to CATSRADPGESPLHF.

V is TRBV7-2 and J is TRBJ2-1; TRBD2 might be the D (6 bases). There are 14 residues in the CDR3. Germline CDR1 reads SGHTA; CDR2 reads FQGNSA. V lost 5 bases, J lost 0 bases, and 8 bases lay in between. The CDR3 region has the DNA TGTGCCAGCAGCCCGACTAGCTCCTACAATGAGCAGTTCTTC. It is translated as CASSPTSSYNEQFF.

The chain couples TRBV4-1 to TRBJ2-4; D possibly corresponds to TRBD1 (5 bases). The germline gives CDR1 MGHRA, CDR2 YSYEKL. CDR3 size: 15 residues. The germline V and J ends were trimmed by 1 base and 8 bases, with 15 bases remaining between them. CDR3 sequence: CASSQVLQAADIQYF. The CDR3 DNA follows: TGCGCCAGCAGCCAAGTGTTACAGGCGGCGGACATTCAGTACTTC.

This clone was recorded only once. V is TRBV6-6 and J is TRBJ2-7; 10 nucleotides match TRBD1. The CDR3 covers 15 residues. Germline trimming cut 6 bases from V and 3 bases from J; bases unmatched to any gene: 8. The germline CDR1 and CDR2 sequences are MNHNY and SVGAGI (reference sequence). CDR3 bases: TGTGCCAGCAGGAGGACCGGGACAGGGGTCTACGAGCAGTACTTC. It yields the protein CASRRTGTGVYEQYF.

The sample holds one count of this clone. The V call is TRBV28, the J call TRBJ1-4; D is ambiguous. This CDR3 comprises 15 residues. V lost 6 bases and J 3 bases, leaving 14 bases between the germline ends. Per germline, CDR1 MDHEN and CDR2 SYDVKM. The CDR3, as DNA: TGTGCCAGCAGGACCCCGGCGGGATCTAATGAAAAACTGTTTTTT. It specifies CASRTPAGSNEKLFF.

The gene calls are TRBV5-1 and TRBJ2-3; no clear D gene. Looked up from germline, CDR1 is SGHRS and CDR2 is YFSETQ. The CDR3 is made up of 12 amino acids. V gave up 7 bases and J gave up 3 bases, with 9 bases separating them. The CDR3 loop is CASSIATDTQYF. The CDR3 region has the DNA TGCGCCAGCTCTATAGCTACAGATACGCAGTATTTT.

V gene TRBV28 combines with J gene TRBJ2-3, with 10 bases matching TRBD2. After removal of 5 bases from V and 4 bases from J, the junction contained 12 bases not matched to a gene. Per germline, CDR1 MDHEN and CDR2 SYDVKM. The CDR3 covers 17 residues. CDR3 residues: CASSNPSGRAHPDTQYF. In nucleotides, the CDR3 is TGTGCCAGCAGTAACCCAAGCGGGAGGGCCCACCCAGATACGCAGTATTTT.

Here the CDR3 reads CASSRNRAGVGYEQYF. Here the CDR3 DNA reads TGCGCCAGCAGCCGCAACAGGGCTGGGGTAGGCTACGAGCAGTACTTC. The chain carries TRBV5-1 and TRBJ2-7; D is possibly TRBD1 (6 bases). Germline CDR1 SGHRS, CDR2 YFSETQ. The V and J ends lost 4 bases and 3 bases respectively, with 20 bases between them. The CDR3 has 16 residues.

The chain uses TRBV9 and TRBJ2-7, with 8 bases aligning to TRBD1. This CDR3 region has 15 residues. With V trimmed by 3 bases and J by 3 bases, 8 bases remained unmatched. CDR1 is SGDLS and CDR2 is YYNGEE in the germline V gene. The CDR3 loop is CASSGGQGASYEQYF. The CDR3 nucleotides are TGTGCCAGCAGCGGAGGGCAGGGGGCCAGCTACGAGCAGTACTTC.

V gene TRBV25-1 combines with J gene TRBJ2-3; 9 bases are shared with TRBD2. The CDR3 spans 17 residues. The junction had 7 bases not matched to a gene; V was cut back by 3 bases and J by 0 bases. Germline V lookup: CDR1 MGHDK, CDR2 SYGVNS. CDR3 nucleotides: TGTGCCAGCAGTGACCGTACTACTAGCGGGAGCACAGATACGCAGTATTTT. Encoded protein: CASSDRTTSGSTDTQYF.

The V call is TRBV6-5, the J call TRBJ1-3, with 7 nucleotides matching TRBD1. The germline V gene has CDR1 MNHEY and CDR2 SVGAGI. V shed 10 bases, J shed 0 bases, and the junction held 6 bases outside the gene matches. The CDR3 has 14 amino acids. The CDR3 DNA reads TGTGCCACAGGGGGTGTCCGCTCTGGAAACACCATATATTTT. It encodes CATGGVRSGNTIYF.

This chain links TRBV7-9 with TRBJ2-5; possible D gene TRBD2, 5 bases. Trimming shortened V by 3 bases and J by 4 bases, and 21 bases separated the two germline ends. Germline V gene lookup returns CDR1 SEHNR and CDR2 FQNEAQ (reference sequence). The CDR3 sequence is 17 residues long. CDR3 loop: CASSFPGDPGTGETQYF. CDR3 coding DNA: TGTGCCAGCAGCTTCCCCGGGGATCCGGGCACCGGAGAGACCCAGTACTTC.

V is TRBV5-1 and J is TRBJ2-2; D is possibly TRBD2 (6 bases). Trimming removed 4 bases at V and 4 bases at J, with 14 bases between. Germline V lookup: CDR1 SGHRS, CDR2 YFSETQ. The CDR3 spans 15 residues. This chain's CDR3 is CASSQGLRGTGELFF. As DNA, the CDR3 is TGCGCCAGCAGCCAAGGACTAAGGGGCACCGGGGAGCTGTTTTTT.

The DNA for the CDR3 is TGCAGCGTTGGGTCTCGAGGGATACAAGAGACCCAGTACTTC. Its protein product is CSVGSRGIQETQYF. The chain joins TRBV29-1 to TRBJ2-5; TRBD2 might be the D (5 bases). Trimming stripped 4 bases from V and 2 bases from J, with 14 bases between. The CDR3 length is 14 residues. The germline V gene encodes CDR1 SQVTM and CDR2 ANQGSEA.

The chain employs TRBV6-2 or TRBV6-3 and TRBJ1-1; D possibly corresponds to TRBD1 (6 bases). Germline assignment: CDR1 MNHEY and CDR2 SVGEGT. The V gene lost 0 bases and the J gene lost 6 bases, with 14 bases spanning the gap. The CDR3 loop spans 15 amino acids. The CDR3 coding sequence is TGTGCCAGCAGTTACTCTGACAGGTTTGGCGCTGAAGCTTTCTTT. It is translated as CASSYSDRFGAEAFF.

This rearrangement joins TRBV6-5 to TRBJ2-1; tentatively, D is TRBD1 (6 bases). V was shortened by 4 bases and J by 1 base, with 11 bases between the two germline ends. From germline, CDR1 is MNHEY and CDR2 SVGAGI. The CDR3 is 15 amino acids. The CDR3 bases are TGTGCCAGCAGTTCCTCCAGGGGTTCCTACAATGAGCAGTTCTTC. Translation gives CASSSSRGSYNEQFF.

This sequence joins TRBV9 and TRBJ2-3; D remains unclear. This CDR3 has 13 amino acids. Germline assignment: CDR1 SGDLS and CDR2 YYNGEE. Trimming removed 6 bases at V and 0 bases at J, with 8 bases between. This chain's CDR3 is CASNPPSTDTQYF. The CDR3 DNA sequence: TGTGCCAGCAATCCCCCTAGCACAGATACGCAGTATTTT.

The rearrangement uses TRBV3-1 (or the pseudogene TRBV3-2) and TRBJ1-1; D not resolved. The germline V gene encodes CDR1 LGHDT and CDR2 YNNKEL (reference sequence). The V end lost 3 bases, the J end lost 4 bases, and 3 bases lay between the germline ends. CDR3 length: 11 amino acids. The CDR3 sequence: CASSHRTEAFF. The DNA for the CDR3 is TGTGCCAGCAGCCATCGCACTGAAGCTTTCTTT.

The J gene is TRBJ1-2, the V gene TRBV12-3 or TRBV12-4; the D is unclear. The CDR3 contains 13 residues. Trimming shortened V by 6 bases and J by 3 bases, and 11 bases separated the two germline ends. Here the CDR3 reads CASRRGLYYGYTF. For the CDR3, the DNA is TGTGCCAGCAGGAGAGGGTTGTACTATGGCTACACCTTC.

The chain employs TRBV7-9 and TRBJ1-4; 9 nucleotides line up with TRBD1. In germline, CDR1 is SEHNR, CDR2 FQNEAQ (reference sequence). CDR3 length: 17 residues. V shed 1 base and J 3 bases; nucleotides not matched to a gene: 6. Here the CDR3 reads CASSLGQGVAANEKLFF. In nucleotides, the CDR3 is TGTGCCAGCAGCTTAGGACAGGGGGTCGCCGCTAATGAAAAACTGTTTTTT. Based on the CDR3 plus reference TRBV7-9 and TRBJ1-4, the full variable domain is DTGVSQNPRHKITKRGQNVTFRCDPISEHNRLYWYRQTLGQGPEFLTYFQNEAQLEKSRLLSDRFSAERPKGSFSTLEIQRTEQGDSAMYLCASSLGQGVAANEKLFFGSGTQLSVL.

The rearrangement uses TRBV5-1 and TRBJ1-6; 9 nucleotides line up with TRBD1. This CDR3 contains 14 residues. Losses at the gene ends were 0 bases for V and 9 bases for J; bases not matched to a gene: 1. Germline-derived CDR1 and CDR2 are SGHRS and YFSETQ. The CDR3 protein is CASSLGQGVSPLHF. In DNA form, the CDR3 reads TGCGCCAGCAGCTTGGGACAGGGGGTTTCACCCCTCCACTTT.

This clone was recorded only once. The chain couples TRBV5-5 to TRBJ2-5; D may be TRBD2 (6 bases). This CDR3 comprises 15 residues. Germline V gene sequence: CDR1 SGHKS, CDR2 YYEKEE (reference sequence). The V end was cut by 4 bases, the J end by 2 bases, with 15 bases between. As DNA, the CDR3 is TGTGCCAGCAGCCCGGCGGGGTGGCGGCAAGAGACCCAGTACTTC. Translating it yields CASSPAGWRQETQYF.

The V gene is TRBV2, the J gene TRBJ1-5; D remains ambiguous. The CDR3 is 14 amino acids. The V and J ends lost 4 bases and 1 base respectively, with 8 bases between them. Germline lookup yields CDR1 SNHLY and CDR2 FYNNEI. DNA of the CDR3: TGTGCCAGCAGTGTTGGTAGAAGCAATCAGCCCCAGCATTTT. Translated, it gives CASSVGRSNQPQHF.

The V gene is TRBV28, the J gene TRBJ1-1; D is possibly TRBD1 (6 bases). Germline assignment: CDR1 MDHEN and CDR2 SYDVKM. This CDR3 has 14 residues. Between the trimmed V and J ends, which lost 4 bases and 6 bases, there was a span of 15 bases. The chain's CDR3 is CASSSTGWAAEAFF. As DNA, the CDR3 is TGTGCCAGCAGTTCTACAGGGTGGGCTGCTGAAGCTTTCTTT.

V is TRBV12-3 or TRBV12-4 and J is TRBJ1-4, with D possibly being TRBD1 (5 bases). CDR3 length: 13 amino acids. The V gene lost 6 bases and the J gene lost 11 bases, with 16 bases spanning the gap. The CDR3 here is CASSPRDRRKLFF. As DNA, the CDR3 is TGTGCCAGCAGCCCCCGCGACAGAAGGAAACTGTTTTTT.

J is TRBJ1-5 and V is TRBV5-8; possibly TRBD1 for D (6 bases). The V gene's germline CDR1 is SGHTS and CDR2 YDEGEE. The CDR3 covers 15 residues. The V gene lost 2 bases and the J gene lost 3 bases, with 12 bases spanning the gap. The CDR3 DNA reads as TGTGCCAGCAGCTTTCTGGGGGCGTCCAATCAGCCCCAGCATTTT. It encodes CASSFLGASNQPQHF.

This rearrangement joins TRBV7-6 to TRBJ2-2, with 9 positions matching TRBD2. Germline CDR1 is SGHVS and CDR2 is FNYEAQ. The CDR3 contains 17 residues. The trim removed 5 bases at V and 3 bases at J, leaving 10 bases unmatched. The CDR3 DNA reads TGTGCCAGCAGCGCTCTGGCGGGGGGGCCGGACACCGGGGAGCTGTTTTTT. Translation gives CASSALAGGPDTGELFF.

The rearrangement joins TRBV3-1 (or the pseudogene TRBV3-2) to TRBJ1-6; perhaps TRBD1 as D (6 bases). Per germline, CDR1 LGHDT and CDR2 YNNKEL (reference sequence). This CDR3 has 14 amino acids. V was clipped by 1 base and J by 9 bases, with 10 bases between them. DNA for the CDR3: TGTGCCAGCAGCCAAGCTATACAGGGTTCACCCCTCCACTTT. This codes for CASSQAIQGSPLHF.

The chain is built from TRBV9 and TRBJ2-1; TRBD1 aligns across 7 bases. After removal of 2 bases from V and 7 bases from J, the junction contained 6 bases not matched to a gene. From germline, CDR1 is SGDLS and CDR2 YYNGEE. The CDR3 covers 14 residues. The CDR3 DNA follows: TGTGCCAGCAGCGTCCCGACAGGGCGGAATGAGCAGTTCTTC. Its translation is CASSVPTGRNEQFF. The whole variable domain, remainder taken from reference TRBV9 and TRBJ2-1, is DSGVTQTPKHLITATGQRVTLRCSPRSGDLSVYWYQQSLDQGLQFLIQYYNGEERAKGNILERFSAQQFPDLHSELNLSSLELGDSALYFCASSVPTGRNEQFFGPGTRLTVL.